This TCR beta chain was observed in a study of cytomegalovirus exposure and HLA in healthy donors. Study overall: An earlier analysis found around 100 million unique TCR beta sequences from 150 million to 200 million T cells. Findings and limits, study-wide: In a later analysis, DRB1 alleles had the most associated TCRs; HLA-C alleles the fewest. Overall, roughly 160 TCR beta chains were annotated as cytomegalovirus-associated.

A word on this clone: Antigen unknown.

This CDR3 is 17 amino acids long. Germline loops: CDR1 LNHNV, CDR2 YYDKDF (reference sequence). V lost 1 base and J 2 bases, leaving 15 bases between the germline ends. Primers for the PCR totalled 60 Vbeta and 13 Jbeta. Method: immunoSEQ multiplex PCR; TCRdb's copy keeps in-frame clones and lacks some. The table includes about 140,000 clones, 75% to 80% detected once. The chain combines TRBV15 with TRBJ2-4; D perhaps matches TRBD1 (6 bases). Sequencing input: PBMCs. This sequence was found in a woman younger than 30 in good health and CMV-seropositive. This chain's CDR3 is CATSRGWAGQTKNIQYF. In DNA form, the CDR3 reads TGTGCCACCAGCAGAGGGTGGGCAGGACAGACCAAAAACATTCAGTACTTC.